The 15 T cell receptor beta chains below were found in one sample sequenced in a study of blood T cell repertoires in COVID-19. Produced via immunoSEQ multiplex PCR; TCRdb's table is partial and in-frame only. The sample includes around 56,000 clones, roughly 90% of them seen just once. The sequencing sample was made of peripheral blood. All receptors derive from a human donor in a cohort sampled during active COVID-19.

The chain carries TRBV7-3 and TRBJ2-7; 10 bases map to TRBD1. Germline values: CDR1 SGHTA, CDR2 FQGTGA. V gave up 4 bases and J gave up 6 bases; unmatched junction bases: 9. The CDR3 extends over 15 amino acids. The CDR3 coding sequence is TGTGCCAGCAGCTCGACAGGGGGCCCTTCGGCCGAGCAGTACTTC. This encodes CASSSTGGPSAEQYF.

V is TRBV4-3 and J is TRBJ1-3; TRBD1 aligns across 7 bases. V was pared by 0 bases and J by 2 bases, with 4 bases of the junction left unmatched. Looked up from germline, CDR1 is LGHNA and CDR2 is YSLEER. The CDR3 contains 16 residues. The CDR3, as DNA: TGCGCCAGCAGCCAAGATCTTAGGGGGCCTGGAAACACCATATATTTT. Translating it yields CASSQDLRGPGNTIYF.

This clone was detected only once. This rearrangement joins TRBV19 to TRBJ1-1, with D possibly matching TRBD1 (5 bases). The CDR3 has 16 amino acids. Germline V gives CDR1 LNHDA, CDR2 SQIVND (reference sequence). Trimming cost V 3 bases and J 0 bases, with 14 bases left between them. The CDR3 DNA reads TGTGCCAGTAGTATCTTCGGGGGTACAATGAACACTGAAGCTTTCTTT. Translation: CASSIFGGTMNTEAFF.

The gene calls are TRBV4-3 and TRBJ2-3; 12 bases map to TRBD2. The trim removed 0 bases at V and 6 bases at J, leaving 10 bases unmatched. CDR3 length: 18 amino acids. CDR1 is LGHNA and CDR2 is YSLEER in the germline V gene. CDR3 sequence: CASSQDGHLAGGRDTQYF. The CDR3 region has the DNA TGCGCCAGCAGCCAAGATGGCCATCTAGCGGGGGGGAGGGATACGCAGTATTTT.

The V gene is TRBV19, the J gene TRBJ2-7; 10 nucleotides line up with TRBD1. The length of the CDR3 is 13 residues. Germline V gives CDR1 LNHDA, CDR2 SQIVND (reference sequence). V was clipped by 8 bases and J by 3 bases; unmatched bases: 4. DNA of the CDR3: TGTGCCAGTGGGGGGGACAGGGGCTACGAGCAGTACTTC. Amino acid sequence: CASGGDRGYEQYF.

The V gene is TRBV3-1 (or the pseudogene TRBV3-2), the J gene TRBJ1-2; tentative D call: TRBD1 (6 bases). The germline CDR1 and CDR2 sequences are LGHDT and YNNKEL (reference sequence). Trimming took 6 bases from V and 8 from J, leaving 13 bases between them. The CDR3 contains 12 residues. DNA for the CDR3: TGTGCCAGCAGTCAACAGGGCTACGGCTACACCTTC. This sequence encodes CASSQQGYGYTF.

The V and J genes are TRBV7-2 and TRBJ2-7, with D possibly being TRBD1 (5 bases). CDR1 is SGHTA and CDR2 is FQGNSA in the germline V gene. Trimming removed 0 bases from V and 3 bases from J, with 15 bases in between. The CDR3 has 16 residues. In DNA, the CDR3 is TGTGCCAGCAGCTTAGCCATGTGGGGCAGTATCTACGAGCAGTACTTC. This translates into CASSLAMWGSIYEQYF.

The V call is TRBV7-8, the J call TRBJ1-2; D unclear. The length of the CDR3 is 15 residues. CDR1 and CDR2 (germline): SGHVS, FQNEAQ. The V end lost 4 bases, the J end lost 5 bases, and 17 bases lay between the germline ends. The CDR3 is CASSSAGLARYGYTF. The CDR3 DNA is TGTGCCAGCAGCTCGGCTGGACTGGCGCGATATGGCTACACCTTC.

V is TRBV6-2 or TRBV6-3 and J is TRBJ1-1; TRBD1 matches 8 bases. The CDR3 totals 15 residues. V lost 4 bases to trimming and J lost 4 bases; unmatched junction nucleotides: 8. CDR1 is MNHEY and CDR2 is SVGEGT in the germline V gene. Here the CDR3 reads CASSFDRGLRTEAFF. The CDR3 DNA reads as TGTGCCAGCAGTTTTGACAGGGGCCTTCGCACTGAAGCTTTCTTT.

The rearrangement links TRBV15 to TRBJ2-7; the D gene is possibly TRBD2 (6 bases). The germline V gene has CDR1 LNHNV and CDR2 YYDKDF (reference sequence). V lost 0 bases and J 4 bases, leaving 16 bases between the germline ends. The CDR3 is made up of 16 amino acids. For the CDR3, the DNA is TGTGCCACCAGCAGAGAAAGACTAGGGGTCGGGTACGAGCAGTACTTC. Translation gives CATSRERLGVGYEQYF.

This chain joins TRBV19 and TRBJ1-4; 9 bases line up with TRBD1. Per germline, CDR1 LNHDA and CDR2 SQIVND (reference sequence). The CDR3 length is 15 residues. Trimming cost V 5 bases and J 5 bases; bases outside gene matches: 6. The CDR3 protein is CASSPRDRDNEKLFF. DNA of the CDR3: TGTGCCAGTAGTCCCCGGGACAGGGACAATGAAAAACTGTTTTTT. The complete variable domain, with remaining parts taken from reference TRBV19 and TRBJ1-4, reads DGGITQSPKYLFRKEGQNVTLSCEQNLNHDAMYWYRQDPGQGLRLIYYSQIVNDFQKGDIAEGYSVSREKKESFPLTVTSAQKNPTAFYLCASSPRDRDNEKLFFGSGTQLSVL.

J is TRBJ2-3 and V is TRBV28; unclear D gene. CDR1 and CDR2 from the germline V gene are MDHEN and SYDVKM. The CDR3 length is 11 residues. Trimming took 6 bases from V and 4 from J, leaving 5 bases between them. The CDR3 coding sequence is TGTGCCAGCAGCGTCTCAGATACGCAGTATTTT. The encoded protein is CASSVSDTQYF.

This chain joins TRBV6-5 and TRBJ2-2; 10 bases agree with TRBD2. The CDR3 covers 15 residues. V shed 4 bases, J shed 1 base, and the junction held 0 bases outside the gene matches. The germline gives CDR1 MNHEY, CDR2 SVGAGI. CDR3 sequence (DNA): TGTGCCAGCAGTTTAGCGGGGGGGAACACCGGGGAGCTGTTTTTT. Its translation: CASSLAGGNTGELFF.

V is TRBV30 and J is TRBJ1-4; the D gene is possibly TRBD1 (5 bases). Germline lookup yields CDR1 GTSNPN and CDR2 SVGIG (reference sequence). This CDR3 region has 15 residues. The germline V and J ends were trimmed by 0 bases and 11 bases, with 19 bases remaining between them. The CDR3 DNA follows: TGTGCCTGGAGTGTAGTCGGGGGGGGAGCGGGGAAACTGTTTTTT. Amino acids: CAWSVVGGGAGKLFF.

This chain joins TRBV5-1 and TRBJ2-2; D possibly corresponds to TRBD2 (6 bases). Looked up from germline, CDR1 is SGHRS and CDR2 is YFSETQ. The V end was cut by 4 bases, the J end by 4 bases, with 14 bases between. The CDR3 consists of 15 residues. In DNA, the CDR3 is TGCGCCAGCAGCGCCAATGGAGGGCCCACCGGGGAGCTGTTTTTT. Translated: CASSANGGPTGELFF.